Presented here are 9 T cell receptor beta chains from one specimen sequenced in a study of blood T cell repertoires in COVID-19. Produced via immunoSEQ multiplex PCR; TCRdb's table is partial and in-frame only. This repertoire shows around 150,000 clones, around 80% found once; its top ten account for 5.5% to 8%. Input material: peripheral blood. Every receptor here comes from a woman aged 50 to 60 in a cohort sampled during active or convalescent COVID-19.

The chain employs TRBV10-3 and TRBJ2-7; 8 bases map to TRBD1. The CDR3 is 14 residues long. Per the germline V gene, CDR1 is ENHRY and CDR2 is SYGVKD. V shed 3 bases and J 2 bases; nucleotides not matched to a gene: 3. CDR3 nucleotide sequence: TGTGCCATCAGTGACGGACAGGGTACCTACGAGCAGTACTTC. Encoded protein: CAISDGQGTYEQYF.

This chain uses TRBV30 with TRBJ2-3, with a tentative D call TRBD1 (5 bases). CDR1 GTSNPN and CDR2 SVGIG come from the germline V gene (reference sequence). The germline V and J ends were trimmed by 3 bases and 1 base, with 20 bases remaining between them. The CDR3 length is 17 residues. The CDR3 DNA sequence: TGTGCCTGGAGGGCTAAAAGGGGCAGTCGTGGCACAGATACGCAGTATTTT. Translated, it gives CAWRAKRGSRGTDTQYF.

The chain is built from TRBV6-5 and TRBJ1-6; D might be TRBD1 (5 bases). Germline-derived CDR1 and CDR2 are MNHEY and SVGAGI. Trimming stripped 6 bases from V and 1 base from J, with 7 bases between. This CDR3 has 14 residues. For the CDR3, the DNA is TGTGCCAGCAGGGGGGGGTCCTATAATTCACCCCTCCACTTT. Translation gives CASRGGSYNSPLHF.

The chain uses TRBV9 and TRBJ2-3; 8 nucleotides line up with TRBD2. Germline assignment: CDR1 SGDLS and CDR2 YYNGEE. The trim removed 0 bases at V and 5 bases at J, leaving 14 bases unmatched. This CDR3 is built from 18 residues. CDR3 sequence: CASSVAPTAGGMGDTQYF. In nucleotides, the CDR3 is TGTGCCAGCAGCGTAGCCCCAACGGCGGGGGGAATGGGAGATACGCAGTATTTT.

The rearrangement uses TRBV6-5 and TRBJ1-1, with D unresolved. CDR1 MNHEY and CDR2 SVGAGI come from the germline V gene. V lost 6 bases, J lost 6 bases, and 8 bases lay in between. The CDR3 extends over 11 amino acids. CDR3 DNA: TGTGCCAGCAGGAGAGGGTCTGAAGCTTTCTTT. Translating gives CASRRGSEAFF.

The genes are TRBV6-2 or TRBV6-3 and TRBJ2-7, with 12 bases matching TRBD2. In germline, CDR1 is MNHEY, CDR2 SVGEGT. After removal of 6 bases from V and 1 base from J, the junction contained 7 bases not matched to a gene. This CDR3 comprises 16 residues. The CDR3 protein is CASSFILAGGSYEQYF. Written as DNA, the CDR3 is TGTGCCAGCAGCTTCATACTAGCGGGGGGTTCCTACGAGCAGTACTTC.

The V call is TRBV2, the J call TRBJ1-1; D is possibly TRBD1 (6 bases). CDR3 length equals 13 residues. The germline V gene has CDR1 SNHLY and CDR2 FYNNEI. V lost 6 bases and J lost 1, with 9 bases in between. The CDR3 region has the DNA TGTGCCAGCAGCAGGACAGAGAACACTGAAGCTTTCTTT. It codes for CASSRTENTEAFF.

The chain combines TRBV2 with TRBJ2-1; 9 nucleotides line up with TRBD2. CDR3 length: 14 amino acids. After removal of 6 bases from V and 5 bases from J, the junction contained 5 bases not matched to a gene. The germline gives CDR1 SNHLY, CDR2 FYNNEI. The CDR3 region is CASRSSGGHNEQFF. CDR3 in DNA: TGTGCCAGCAGAAGTAGCGGGGGTCACAATGAGCAGTTCTTC.

The CDR3 spells CASSRPGAGTEAFF. The CDR3 DNA follows: TGTGCCAGCAGTAGGCCCGGCGCGGGCACTGAAGCTTTCTTT. The rearrangement links TRBV6-5 to TRBJ1-1, with D unclear. The V gene lost 5 bases and the J gene lost 4 bases, with 14 bases spanning the gap. CDR1 is MNHEY, CDR2 SVGAGI, per germline. CDR3 size: 14 residues.